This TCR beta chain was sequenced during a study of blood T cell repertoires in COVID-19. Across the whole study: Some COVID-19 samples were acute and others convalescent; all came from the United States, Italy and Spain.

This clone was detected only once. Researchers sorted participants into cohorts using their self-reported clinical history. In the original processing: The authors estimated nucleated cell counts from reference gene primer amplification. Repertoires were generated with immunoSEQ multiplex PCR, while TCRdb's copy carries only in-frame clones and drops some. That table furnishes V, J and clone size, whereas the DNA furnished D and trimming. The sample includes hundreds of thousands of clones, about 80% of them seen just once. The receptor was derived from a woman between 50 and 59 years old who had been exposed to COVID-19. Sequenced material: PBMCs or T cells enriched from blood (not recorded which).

Written as DNA, the CDR3 is TGTGCCAGCAGTTATTCACAGATGCAAGAGACCCAGTACTTC. Amino acids: CASSYSQMQETQYF. The V and J genes are TRBV6-2 or TRBV6-3 and TRBJ2-5, with D unresolved. Deletions cut 3 bases from V and 2 bases from J, with 10 bases between. The CDR3 covers 14 residues. The germline gives CDR1 MNHEY, CDR2 SVGEGT.